Sequencing of this T cell receptor (beta chain) was carried out in a study of immune cell composition in non-small cell lung cancer. The V gene's germline CDR1 is MGHRA and CDR2 YSYEKL. This CDR3 is 16 amino acids long. The junction had 7 bases not matched to a gene; V was cut back by 2 bases and J by 5 bases. Normal lung was sampled as far from the tumour as possible, at least 3 cm. Data came from immunoSEQ multiplex PCR; TCRdb stores just in-frame clones and leaves some out. Of about 4,900 clones listed, just under 75% are singletons. This chain joins TRBV4-1 and TRBJ2-1; 9 bases match TRBD2. The sample comprised non-adjacent lung tissue. This TCR was recovered from a human donor with non-small cell lung cancer. The CDR3 spells CASSQLRLAVDNEQFF. DNA of the CDR3: TGCGCCAGCAGCCAACTTAGACTAGCGGTTGACAATGAGCAGTTCTTC.